This T cell receptor beta chain appears in the sequencing data of a study of PD-1 blockade in classical Hodgkin lymphoma. Study-wide background: Patients were treated with nivolumab at 3 mg/kg, and this was given intravenously every 2 weeks. Findings and caveats of the study: CD4+ TCR diversity climbed significantly by C4D1, unlike CD8+ TCR diversity.

Turning to this clone: The antigen is undetermined.

The data were produced by immunoSEQ multiplex PCR, yet TCRdb's version contains in-frame clones alone and is incomplete. The repertoire holds about 41,000 clones, 76% seen once, with under 25% in the top ten. Trimming left V 5 bases short and J 3 bases short, with 13 bases between. The CDR3 has 14 amino acids. Germline CDR1 is LNHDA and CDR2 is SQIVND (reference sequence). Relapse after autologous stem cell transplantation occurred in every patient, and brentuximab vedotin exposure varied. The patients, who had relapsed/refractory classical Hodgkin lymphoma, achieved best responses of complete response, partial response or progressive disease.

The origin of this receptor is a human donor with classical Hodgkin lymphoma. Sequences were derived from peripheral blood mononuclear cells (PBMCs), sampled at baseline. The J gene is TRBJ1-1, the V gene TRBV19; D unclear. The CDR3 spells CASSPRSIYTEAFF. The CDR3, as DNA: TGTGCCAGTAGTCCCCGATCCATATACACTGAAGCTTTCTTT.